A single sample is the source of the 10 T cell receptor beta chains below, sequenced in a study of regulatory T cells in long-lasting Graves disease. To make TCR beta libraries, researchers used iRepertoire HTBI primers and Arm-PCR of CDR3 regions. From the multiplex PCR reads, TCRdb called clonotypes with MiXCR, one entry per CDR3 protein. The repertoire includes around 450,000 distinct CDR3 sequences, around a fifth of them detected once, and 7% to 9% sits in the top ten. Noted time point: persistent/refractory GD, antithyroid drugs over 5 years with positive TRAb. PBMCs were the source of the RNA used for TCR sequencing. The sequenced sample was peripheral blood mononuclear cells (PBMCs), obtained when the disease was refractory, from a patient treated with antithyroid drugs. The receptors shown here come from a female donor with Graves disease.

The chain joins TRBV20-1 to TRBJ1-6; D is unclear. The CDR3 runs 14 residues. The germline V gene encodes CDR1 DFQATT and CDR2 SNEGSKA (reference sequence). Trimming removed 5 bases at V and 2 bases at J, with 10 bases between. CDR3 sequence: CSAPTGTYNSPLHF. DNA for the CDR3: TGCAGTGCTCCAACCGGGACCTATAATTCACCCCTCCACTTT.

This clonotype was recorded once. A clone one base away is much larger, so this may be a read error. This sequence joins TRBV6-1 and TRBJ2-7, with a tentative D call TRBD2 (5 bases). The CDR3 length is 12 residues. Germline CDR1 and CDR2: MNHNS and SASEGT. CDR3 nucleotide sequence: TGTGCTACAAAGGGAGCCGTCCGCGAGCAGTACTTC. This encodes CATKGAVREQYF.

This clonotype was seen more than once but under ten times. A much larger clone lies one base from this, so it may be a read error. The genes are TRBV9 and TRBJ2-2; D is uncertain. This CDR3 has 13 amino acids. Germline CDR1 and CDR2: SGDLS and YYNGEE. Trimming took off 2 bases at V and 1 base at J, with 3 bases between the two ends. CDR3: CASSVRNTGELFF. CDR3 in DNA: TGTGCCAGCAGCGTCAGGAACACCGGGGAGCTGTTTTTT. Supplemented by reference TRBV9 and TRBJ2-2, the full variable domain reads DSGVTQTPKHLITATGQRVTLRCSPRSGDLSVYWYQQSLDQGLQFLIQYYNGEERAKGNILERFSAQQFPDLHSELNLSSLELGDSALYFCASSVRNTGELFFGEGSRLTVL.

This clonotype occurred a few times. Germline is not matched at one junction end, which may reflect a read error. The chain employs TRBV6-1 and TRBJ2-5, with TRBD1 as a possible D gene (6 bases). CDR3 length: 15 amino acids. Germline V CDR1 and CDR2: MNHNS, SASEGT. Here the CDR3 DNA reads TGTGCCAGCAGTCGAAGCTCCGGGACACAAGGGACCCAGTACTTC. Translating gives CASSRSSGTQGTQYF.

As to this clonotype: A far larger clone is off by one base, so a read error is likely. The chain carries TRBV11-3 and TRBJ2-4; no clear D gene. The CDR3 is 14 residues long. Germline-derived CDR1 and CDR2 are SGHNT and YENEEA. V lost 1 base, J lost 9 bases, and 13 bases lay in between. The CDR3, as DNA: TGTGCCAGCAGCTTAGCGAGGTCAGAGGTCATTCAGTACTTC. It encodes CASSLARSEVIQYF.

This clonotype turned up a few times. V usage is TRBV5-1 and J usage is TRBJ2-2; a weak D match, TRBD1 (6 bases). V lost 0 bases, J lost 6 bases, and 12 bases lay in between. Germline CDR1 reads SGHRS; CDR2 reads YFSETQ. The CDR3 sequence is 15 residues long. The CDR3 region has the DNA TGCGCCAGCAGCTTGGCACAGGGAGTTCCCGGGGAGCTGTTTTTT. The encoded protein is CASSLAQGVPGELFF. Using reference TRBV5-1 and TRBJ2-2 for the parts outside the CDR3, the full variable domain is KAGVTQTPRYLIKTRGQQVTLSCSPISGHRSVSWYQQTPGQGLQFLFEYFSETQRNKGNFPGRFSGRQFSNSRSEMNVSTLELGDSALYLCASSLAQGVPGELFFGEGSRLTVL.

The chain carries TRBV13 and TRBJ2-3, with D maybe TRBD2 (5 bases). The CDR3 sequence is 14 residues long. Germline lookup yields CDR1 PRHDT and CDR2 FYEKMQ (reference sequence). The V end lost 5 bases, the J end lost 6 bases, and 15 bases lay between the germline ends. CDR3 amino acids: CASSQTPRGDTQYF. The CDR3 nucleotides read TGTGCCAGCAGCCAAACCCCAAGAGGGGATACGCAGTATTTT.

This clonotype was recorded a few times. The V call is TRBV6-1, the J call TRBJ1-1; the match to TRBD1 covers 7 bases. The CDR3 sequence is 10 residues long. CDR1 is MNHNS and CDR2 is SASEGT in the germline V gene. Trimming cost V 10 bases and J 6 bases; bases outside gene matches: 2. CDR3 loop: CATGTAEAFF. Written as DNA, the CDR3 is TGTGCCACCGGGACAGCTGAAGCTTTCTTT.

This clonotype is a singleton in its sample. V and J are TRBV6-2 or TRBV6-3 and TRBJ1-2; D remains unclear. CDR1 and CDR2 (germline): MNHEY, SVGEGT. This CDR3 region has 13 residues. CDR3 coding DNA: TGTGACGCCAGGCCCCCGGCTAACTATGGCTACACCTTC. Translation: CDARPPANYGYTF.

J is TRBJ2-5 and V is TRBV28; 14 bases fit TRBD2. In germline, CDR1 is MDHEN, CDR2 SYDVKM. CDR3 length: 15 amino acids. V shed 5 bases and J 7 bases; nucleotides not matched to a gene: 6. The DNA for the CDR3 is TGTGCCAGCAGTATGGGACTAGCGGGAGTGGTGACCCAGTACTTC. It codes for CASSMGLAGVVTQYF.